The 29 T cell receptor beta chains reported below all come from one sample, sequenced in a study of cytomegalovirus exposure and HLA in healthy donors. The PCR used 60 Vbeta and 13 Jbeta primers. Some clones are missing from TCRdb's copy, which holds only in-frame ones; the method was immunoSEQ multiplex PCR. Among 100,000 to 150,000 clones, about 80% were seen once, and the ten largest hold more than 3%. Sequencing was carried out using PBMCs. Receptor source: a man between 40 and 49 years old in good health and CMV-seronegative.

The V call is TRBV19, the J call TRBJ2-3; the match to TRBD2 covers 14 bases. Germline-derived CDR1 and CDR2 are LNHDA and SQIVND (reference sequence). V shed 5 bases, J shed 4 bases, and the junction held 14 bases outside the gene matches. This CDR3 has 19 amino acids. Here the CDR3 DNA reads TGTGCCAGTAGTCCCGAGGTTTGGGGACTAGCGGGGGAGGCAGATACGCAGTATTTT. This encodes CASSPEVWGLAGEADTQYF.

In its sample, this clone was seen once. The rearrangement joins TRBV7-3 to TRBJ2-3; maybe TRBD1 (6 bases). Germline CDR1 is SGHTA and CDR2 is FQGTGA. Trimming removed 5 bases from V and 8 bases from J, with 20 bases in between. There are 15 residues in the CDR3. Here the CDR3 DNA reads TGTGCCAGCAGCCCCAGCCTTTCGACAGGAGTTACGCAGTATTTT. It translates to CASSPSLSTGVTQYF.

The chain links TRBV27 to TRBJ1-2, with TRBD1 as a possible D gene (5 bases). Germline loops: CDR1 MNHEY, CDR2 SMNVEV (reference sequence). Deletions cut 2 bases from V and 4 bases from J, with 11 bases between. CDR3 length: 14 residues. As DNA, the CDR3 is TGTGCCAGCAGTTTAAAGGGGCAGGGCTATGGCTACACCTTC. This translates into CASSLKGQGYGYTF.

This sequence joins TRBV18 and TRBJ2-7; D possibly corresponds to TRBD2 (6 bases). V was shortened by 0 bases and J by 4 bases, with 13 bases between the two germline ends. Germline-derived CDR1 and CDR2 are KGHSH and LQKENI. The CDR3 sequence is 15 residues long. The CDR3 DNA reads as TGTGCCAGCTCACCACCGGCGGGACCCATTTACGAGCAGTACTTC. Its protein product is CASSPPAGPIYEQYF.

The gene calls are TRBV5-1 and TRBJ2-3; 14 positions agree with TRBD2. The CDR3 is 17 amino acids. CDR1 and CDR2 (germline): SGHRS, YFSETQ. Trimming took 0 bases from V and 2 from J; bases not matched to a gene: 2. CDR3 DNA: TGCGCCAGCAGCTTGGGACTAGCGGGGGGGTACACAGATACGCAGTATTTT. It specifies CASSLGLAGGYTDTQYF. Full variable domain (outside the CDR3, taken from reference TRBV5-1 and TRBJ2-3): KAGVTQTPRYLIKTRGQQVTLSCSPISGHRSVSWYQQTPGQGLQFLFEYFSETQRNKGNFPGRFSGRQFSNSRSEMNVSTLELGDSALYLCASSLGLAGGYTDTQYFGPGTRLTVL.

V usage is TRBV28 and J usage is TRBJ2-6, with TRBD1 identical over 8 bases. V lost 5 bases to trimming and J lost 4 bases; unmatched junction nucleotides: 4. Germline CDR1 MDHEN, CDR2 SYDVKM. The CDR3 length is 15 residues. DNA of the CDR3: TGTGCCAGCAGTCCGCAGGGGGCGGGGGCCAACGTCCTGACTTTC. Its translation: CASSPQGAGANVLTF. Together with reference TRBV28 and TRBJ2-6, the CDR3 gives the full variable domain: DVKVTQSSRYLVKRTGEKVFLECVQDMDHENMFWYRQDPGLGLRLIYFSYDVKMKEKGDIPEGYSVSREKKERFSLILESASTNQTSMYLCASSPQGAGANVLTFGAGSRLTVL.

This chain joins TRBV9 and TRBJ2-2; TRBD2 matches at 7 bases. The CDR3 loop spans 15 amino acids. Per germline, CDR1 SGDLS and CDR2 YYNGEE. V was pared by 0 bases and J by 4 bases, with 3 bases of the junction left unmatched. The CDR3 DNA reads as TGTGCCAGCAGCGTAGGGGAGCGGGGCACCGGGGAGCTGTTTTTT. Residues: CASSVGERGTGELFF.

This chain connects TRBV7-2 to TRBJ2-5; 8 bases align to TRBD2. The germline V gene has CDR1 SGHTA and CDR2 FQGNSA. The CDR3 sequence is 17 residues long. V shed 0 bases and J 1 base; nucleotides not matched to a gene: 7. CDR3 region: CASSLARGGGLQETQYF. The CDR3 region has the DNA TGTGCCAGCAGCTTAGCGCGAGGCGGGGGGCTCCAAGAGACCCAGTACTTC.

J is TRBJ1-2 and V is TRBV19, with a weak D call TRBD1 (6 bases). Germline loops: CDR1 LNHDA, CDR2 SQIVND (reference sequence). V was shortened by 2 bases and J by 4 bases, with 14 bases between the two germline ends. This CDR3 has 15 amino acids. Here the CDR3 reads CASSIPRQGFYGYTF. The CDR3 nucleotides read TGTGCCAGTAGTATACCTCGGCAGGGGTTCTATGGCTACACCTTC.

CDR3 protein: CASSLAVVSGNTIYF. The CDR3 coding sequence is TGTGCCAGCAGCTTAGCGGTAGTCTCTGGAAACACCATATATTTT. The chain uses TRBV11-3 and TRBJ1-3, with D uncertain. The V gene lost 1 base and the J gene lost 0 bases, with 7 bases spanning the gap. CDR1 is SGHNT and CDR2 is YENEEA in the germline V gene. This CDR3 spans 15 amino acids.

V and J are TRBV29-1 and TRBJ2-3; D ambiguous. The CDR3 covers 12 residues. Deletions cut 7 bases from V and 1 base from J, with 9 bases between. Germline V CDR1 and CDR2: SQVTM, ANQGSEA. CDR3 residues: CSAPVRTDTQYF. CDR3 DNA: TGCAGCGCGCCAGTCCGCACAGATACGCAGTATTTT.

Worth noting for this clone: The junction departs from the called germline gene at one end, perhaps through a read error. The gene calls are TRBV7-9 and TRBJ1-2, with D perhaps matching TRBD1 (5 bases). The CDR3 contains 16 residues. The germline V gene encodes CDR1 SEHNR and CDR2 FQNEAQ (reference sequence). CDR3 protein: CSSSRFSSTALYGYTF. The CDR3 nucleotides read TGTTCCAGCAGCCGTTTCTCTTCGACAGCGCTCTATGGCTACACCTTC. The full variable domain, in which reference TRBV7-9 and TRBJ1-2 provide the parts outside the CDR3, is DTGVSQNPRHKITKRGQNVTFRCDPISEHNRLYWYRQTLGQGPEFLTYFQNEAQLEKSRLLSDRFSAERPKGSFSTLEIQRTEQGDSAMYLCSSSRFSSTALYGYTFGSGTRLTVV.

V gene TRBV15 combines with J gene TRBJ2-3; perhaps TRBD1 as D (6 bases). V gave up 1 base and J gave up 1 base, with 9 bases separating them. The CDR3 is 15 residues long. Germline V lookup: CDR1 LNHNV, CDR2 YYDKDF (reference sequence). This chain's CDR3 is CATSRGYRGTDTQYF. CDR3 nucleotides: TGTGCCACCAGCAGAGGGTACAGGGGCACAGATACGCAGTATTTT.

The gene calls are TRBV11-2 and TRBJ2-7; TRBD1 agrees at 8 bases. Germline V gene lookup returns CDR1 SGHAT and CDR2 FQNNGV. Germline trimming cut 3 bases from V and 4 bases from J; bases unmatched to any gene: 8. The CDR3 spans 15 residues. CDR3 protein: CASSFRGQAPYEQYF. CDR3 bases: TGTGCCAGCAGCTTCCGGGGACAGGCCCCTTACGAGCAGTACTTC.

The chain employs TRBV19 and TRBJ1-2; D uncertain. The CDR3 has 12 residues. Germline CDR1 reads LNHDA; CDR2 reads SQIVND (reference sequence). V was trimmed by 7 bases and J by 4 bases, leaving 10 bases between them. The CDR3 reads CASTSVGYGYTF. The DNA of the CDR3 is TGTGCCAGTACTAGTGTTGGCTATGGCTACACCTTC.

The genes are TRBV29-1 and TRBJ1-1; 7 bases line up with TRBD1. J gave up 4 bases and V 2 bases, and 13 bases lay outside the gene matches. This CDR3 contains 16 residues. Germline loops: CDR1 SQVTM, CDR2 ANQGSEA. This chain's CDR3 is CSVEPFKTGWSTEAFF. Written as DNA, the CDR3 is TGCAGCGTTGAACCCTTTAAGACAGGGTGGAGCACTGAAGCTTTCTTT.

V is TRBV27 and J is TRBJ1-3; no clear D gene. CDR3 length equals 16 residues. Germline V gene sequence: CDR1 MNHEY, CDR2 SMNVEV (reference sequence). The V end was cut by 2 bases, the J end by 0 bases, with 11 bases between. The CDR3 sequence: CASSLLGADSGNTIYF. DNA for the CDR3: TGTGCCAGCAGTTTACTAGGAGCAGACTCTGGAAACACCATATATTTT.

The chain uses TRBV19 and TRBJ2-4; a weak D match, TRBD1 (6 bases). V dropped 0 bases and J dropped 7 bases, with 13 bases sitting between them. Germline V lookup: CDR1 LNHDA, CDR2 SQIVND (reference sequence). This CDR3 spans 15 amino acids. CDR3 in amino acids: CASSIDLSRGNIQYF. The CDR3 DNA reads TGTGCCAGTAGTATAGATCTCTCAAGGGGGAACATTCAGTACTTC.

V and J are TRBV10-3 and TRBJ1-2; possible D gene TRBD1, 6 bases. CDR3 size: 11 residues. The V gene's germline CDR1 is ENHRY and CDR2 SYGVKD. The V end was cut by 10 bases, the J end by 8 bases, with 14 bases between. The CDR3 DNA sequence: TGTGCCACCGCAGGGGATGGCGGCTACACCTTC. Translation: CATAGDGGYTF.

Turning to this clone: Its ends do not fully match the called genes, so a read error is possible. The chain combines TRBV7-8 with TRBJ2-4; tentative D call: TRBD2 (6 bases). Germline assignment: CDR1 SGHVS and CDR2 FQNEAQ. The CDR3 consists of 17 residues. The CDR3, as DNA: TGTGCCAGCAGCCCCCCGATTCGGGAGCTACCCAAAAACAGTCAGTACTTC. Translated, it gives CASSPPIRELPKNSQYF.

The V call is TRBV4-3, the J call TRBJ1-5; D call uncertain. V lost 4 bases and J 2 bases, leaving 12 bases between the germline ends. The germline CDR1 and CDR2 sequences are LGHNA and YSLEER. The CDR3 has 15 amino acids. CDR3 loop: CASSLEPTGNQPQHF. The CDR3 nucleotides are TGCGCCAGCAGCCTTGAACCCACGGGCAATCAGCCCCAGCATTTT.

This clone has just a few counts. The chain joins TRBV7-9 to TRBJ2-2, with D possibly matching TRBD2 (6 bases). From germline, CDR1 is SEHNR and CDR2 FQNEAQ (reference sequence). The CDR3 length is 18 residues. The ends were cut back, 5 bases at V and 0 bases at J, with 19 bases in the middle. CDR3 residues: CASSTTPGGASNTGELFF. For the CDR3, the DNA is TGTGCCAGCAGCACCACCCCCGGGGGAGCTTCGAACACCGGGGAGCTGTTTTTT.

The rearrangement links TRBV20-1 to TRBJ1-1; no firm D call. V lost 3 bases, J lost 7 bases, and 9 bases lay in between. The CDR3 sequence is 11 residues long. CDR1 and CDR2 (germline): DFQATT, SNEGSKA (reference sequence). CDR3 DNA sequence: TGCAGTGCTAGTAGTCTCCGTGAAGCTTTCTTT. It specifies CSASSLREAFF.

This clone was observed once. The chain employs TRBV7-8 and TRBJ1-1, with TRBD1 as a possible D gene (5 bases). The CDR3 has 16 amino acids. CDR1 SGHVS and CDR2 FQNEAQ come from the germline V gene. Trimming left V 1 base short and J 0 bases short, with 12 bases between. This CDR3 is CASSLEQATMNTEAFF. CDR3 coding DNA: TGTGCCAGCAGCTTAGAACAGGCGACGATGAACACTGAAGCTTTCTTT.

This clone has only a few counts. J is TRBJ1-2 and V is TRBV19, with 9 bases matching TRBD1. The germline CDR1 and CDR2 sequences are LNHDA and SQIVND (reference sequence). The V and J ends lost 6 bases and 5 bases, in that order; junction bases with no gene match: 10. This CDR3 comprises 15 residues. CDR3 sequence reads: CASSAPGQGFYGYTF. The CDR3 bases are TGTGCCAGTAGCGCTCCGGGACAGGGATTTTATGGCTACACCTTC. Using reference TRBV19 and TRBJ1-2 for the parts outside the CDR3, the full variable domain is DGGITQSPKYLFRKEGQNVTLSCEQNLNHDAMYWYRQDPGQGLRLIYYSQIVNDFQKGDIAEGYSVSREKKESFPLTVTSAQKNPTAFYLCASSAPGQGFYGYTFGSGTRLTVV.

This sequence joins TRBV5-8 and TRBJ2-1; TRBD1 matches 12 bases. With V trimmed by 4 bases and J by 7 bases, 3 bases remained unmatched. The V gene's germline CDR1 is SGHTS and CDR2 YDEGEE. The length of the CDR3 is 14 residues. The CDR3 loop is CASSRDRGRNEQFF. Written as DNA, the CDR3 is TGTGCCAGCAGCAGGGACAGGGGGCGGAATGAGCAGTTCTTC.

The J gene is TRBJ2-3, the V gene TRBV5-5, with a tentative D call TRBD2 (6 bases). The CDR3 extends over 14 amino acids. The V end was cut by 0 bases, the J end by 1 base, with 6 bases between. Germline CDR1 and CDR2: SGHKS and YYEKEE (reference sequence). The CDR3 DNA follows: TGTGCCAGCAGCTTGGCTAGCGGCACAGATACGCAGTATTTT. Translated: CASSLASGTDTQYF. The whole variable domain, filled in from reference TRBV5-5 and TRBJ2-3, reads DAGVTQSPTHLIKTRGQQVTLRCSPISGHKSVSWYQQVLGQGPQFIFQYYEKEERGRGNFPDRFSARQFPNYSSELNVNALLLGDSALYLCASSLASGTDTQYFGPGTRLTVL.

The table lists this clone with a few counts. CDR3 nucleotides: TGCGCCAGCAGTGACGGGACAACCAGCGAAGAGCAGTTCTTC. It codes for CASSDGTTSEEQFF. The chain uses TRBV10-2 and TRBJ2-1, with D perhaps TRBD1 (6 bases). The ends were cut back, 3 bases at V and 10 bases at J, with 16 bases in the middle. The CDR3 runs 14 residues. Germline assignment: CDR1 WSHSY and CDR2 SAAADI.

CDR3 loop: CASSSGGPYNEQFF. The CDR3 nucleotides are TGTGCCAGCAGCTCGGGAGGTCCCTACAATGAGCAGTTCTTC. This chain links TRBV7-6 with TRBJ2-1; TRBD2 matches at 7 bases. The V gene end was trimmed by 4 bases and the J gene end by 2 bases; junction bases not matched to a gene: 2. Germline CDR1 and CDR2: SGHVS and FNYEAQ. The length of the CDR3 is 14 residues. The variable domain in full, with the rest retrieved from reference TRBV7-6 and TRBJ2-1, is GAGVSQSPRYKVTKRGQDVALRCDPISGHVSLYWYRQALGQGPEFLTYFNYEAQQDKSGLPNDRFSAERPEGSISTLTIQRTEQRDSAMYRCASSSGGPYNEQFFGPGTRLTVL.